A single sample is the source of the 27 T cell receptor beta chains below, sequenced in a study of shared clonotypes between healthy human individuals. Using immunoSEQ multiplex PCR, the repertoire was profiled, and TCRdb retains in-frame clones only, with some absent. The sample includes hundreds of thousands of clones, 90% to 98% of them seen just once. Naivety among CD8 cells was defined by CD45RO negativity and positive CCR7 selection, thereby excluding terminally differentiated effector memory CD45RA+ cells. The sequenced sample consisted of naive CD8+ T cells sorted from blood. The receptors here all came from a man aged 25-45 years in good health.

The chain links TRBV7-8 to TRBJ2-7, with no clear D. The CDR3 runs to 12 residues. The V gene lost 3 bases and the J gene lost 2 bases, with 5 bases spanning the gap. Germline V CDR1 and CDR2: SGHVS, FQNEAQ. The CDR3 DNA is TGTGCCAGCAGCTTCGACCCCTACGAGCAGTACTTC. This encodes CASSFDPYEQYF. The full variable domain, in which reference TRBV7-8 and TRBJ2-7 provide the parts outside the CDR3, is GAGVSQSPRYKVAKRGQDVALRCDPISGHVSLFWYQQALGQGPEFLTYFQNEAQLDKSGLPSDRFFAERPEGSVSTLKIQRTQQEDSAVYLCASSFDPYEQYFGPGTRLTVT.

The V and J genes are TRBV9 and TRBJ2-1, with D possibly being TRBD2 (5 bases). The CDR3 loop spans 15 amino acids. CDR1 is SGDLS, CDR2 YYNGEE, per germline. V was cut by 3 bases and J by 2 bases, with 12 bases left in between. This CDR3 reads CASSEEDGTYNEQFF. The CDR3, as DNA: TGTGCCAGCAGCGAGGAGGACGGAACCTACAATGAGCAGTTCTTC.

The chain links TRBV27 to TRBJ2-2, with 7 bases lining up with TRBD1. Germline CDR1 MNHEY, CDR2 SMNVEV (reference sequence). This CDR3 region has 17 residues. The J segment lost 1 base and the V segment lost 7 bases, leaving 12 bases of the junction unmatched. Written as DNA, the CDR3 is TGTGCCAGCACCTCCCCAGGGGGTTATATGAACACCGGGGAGCTGTTTTTT. Translating it yields CASTSPGGYMNTGELFF.

The chain recombines TRBV29-1 with TRBJ1-3, with D maybe TRBD1 (6 bases). Germline V gene data show CDR1 as SQVTM and CDR2 as ANQGSEA. V was pared by 4 bases and J by 2 bases, with 15 bases between. The CDR3 extends over 15 amino acids. The CDR3 is CSVVQQGSPGNTIYF. The DNA of the CDR3 is TGCAGCGTTGTCCAACAGGGCTCCCCTGGAAACACCATATATTTT.

The CDR3 nucleotides are TGTGCCAGCAGTCCGACAGGACGCTACTACGAGCAGTACTTC. Protein sequence: CASSPTGRYYEQYF. This sequence joins TRBV2 and TRBJ2-7; tentatively, D is TRBD1 (6 bases). CDR3 length: 14 amino acids. Germline CDR1 and CDR2: SNHLY and FYNNEI. V lost 5 bases and J lost 3, with 14 bases in between.

The V gene is TRBV6-6, the J gene TRBJ2-1; D may match TRBD1 or TRBD2 (5 bases each). V was trimmed by 4 bases and J by 5 bases, leaving 18 bases between them. Germline lookup yields CDR1 MNHNY and CDR2 SVGAGI (reference sequence). CDR3 length equals 16 residues. CDR3 in amino acids: CASSWSLNLGHNEQFF. In nucleotides, the CDR3 is TGTGCCAGCAGTTGGAGCCTCAACTTGGGACACAATGAGCAGTTCTTC.

A note on this clone: Different DNA sequences within this sample yield the same CDR3. The J gene is TRBJ2-7, the V gene TRBV27; D is unresolved. CDR3 length equals 13 residues. Germline lookup yields CDR1 MNHEY and CDR2 SMNVEV (reference sequence). V lost 0 bases and J lost 2, with 5 bases in between. CDR3 sequence: CASSLSATYEQYF. For the CDR3, the DNA is TGTGCCAGCAGTTTATCGGCCACCTACGAGCAGTACTTC.

This sequence joins TRBV7-6 and TRBJ2-2; 9 nucleotides match TRBD2. The CDR3 has 18 amino acids. V was pared by 1 base and J by 0 bases, with 6 bases of the junction left unmatched. Germline CDR1 reads SGHVS; CDR2 reads FNYEAQ. CDR3 sequence: CASSLVLAGYTNTGELFF. The CDR3 DNA reads as TGTGCCAGCAGCTTAGTGCTAGCGGGGTATACGAACACCGGGGAGCTGTTTTTT.

The rearrangement links TRBV7-2 to TRBJ2-3; TRBD2 matches 13 bases. The CDR3 consists of 16 residues. Trimming removed 5 bases from V and 5 bases from J; junction bases left unmatched: 7. Germline V lookup: CDR1 SGHTA, CDR2 FQGNSA. The CDR3, as DNA: TGTGCCAGCAGCCCCCGACTAGCGGGAGGAGGAGATACGCAGTATTTT. It yields the protein CASSPRLAGGGDTQYF.

The rearrangement joins TRBV28 to TRBJ1-5; D unclear. V lost 4 bases, J lost 2 bases, and 9 bases lay in between. The germline V gene encodes CDR1 MDHEN and CDR2 SYDVKM. CDR3 size: 14 residues. In nucleotides, the CDR3 is TGTGCCAGCAGTTCGCTGCTGGGCAATCAGCCCCAGCATTTT. This translates into CASSSLLGNQPQHF.

The chain carries TRBV28 and TRBJ2-7; the match to TRBD2 covers 10 bases. The CDR3 loop spans 16 amino acids. The junction had 6 bases not matched to a gene; V was cut back by 1 base and J by 3 bases. In germline, CDR1 is MDHEN, CDR2 SYDVKM. The DNA of the CDR3 is TGTGCCAGCAGTTTATCGGGACTAGCGACTGGCTACGAGCAGTACTTC. Amino acids: CASSLSGLATGYEQYF.

The chain combines TRBV14 with TRBJ2-1; perhaps D is TRBD1 or TRBD2 (5 bases each). The CDR3 sequence is 16 residues long. With 2 bases removed from V and 0 bases from J, the gap between germline ends came to 11 bases. Germline lookup yields CDR1 SGHDN and CDR2 FVKESK. The CDR3 here is CASSQSPGSSYNEQFF. CDR3 nucleotides: TGTGCCAGCAGCCAATCCCCAGGGAGCTCCTACAATGAGCAGTTCTTC. The full variable domain, with the rest looked up from reference TRBV14 and TRBJ2-1, is EAGVTQFPSHSVIEKGQTVTLRCDPISGHDNLYWYRRVMGKEIKFLLHFVKESKQDESGMPNNRFLAERTGGTYSTLKVQPAELEDSGVYFCASSQSPGSSYNEQFFGPGTRLTVL.

The V and J genes are TRBV5-3 and TRBJ2-1; a possible D gene is TRBD1 (6 bases). TRBV5-3 is known as an ORF, though its function is uncertain. The CDR3 sequence is 17 residues long. Trimming took off 4 bases at V and 0 bases at J, with 17 bases between the two ends. The CDR3 DNA follows: TGTGCCAGAAGCCCGACCCTAGGGGGAATCTCCTACAATGAGCAGTTCTTC. Its protein product is CARSPTLGGISYNEQFF.

V and J are TRBV11-3 and TRBJ1-3; D gene ambiguous. Between the trimmed V and J ends, which lost 5 bases and 4 bases, there was a span of 9 bases. The CDR3 is 13 amino acids. Germline assignment: CDR1 SGHNT and CDR2 YENEEA. CDR3 in DNA: TGTGCCAGCAGCCCGCGGACGGGAAACACCATATATTTT. This codes for CASSPRTGNTIYF.

J is TRBJ2-7 and V is TRBV7-9; D uncertain. The V gene's germline CDR1 is SEHNR and CDR2 FQNEAQ (reference sequence). This CDR3 region has 13 residues. Deletions cut 1 base from V and 0 bases from J, with 4 bases between. The CDR3 sequence is CASSLGRSYEQYF. The CDR3 nucleotides read TGTGCCAGCAGCTTAGGCCGCTCCTACGAGCAGTACTTC. The full variable domain, rest sourced from reference TRBV7-9 and TRBJ2-7, is DTGVSQNPRHKITKRGQNVTFRCDPISEHNRLYWYRQTLGQGPEFLTYFQNEAQLEKSRLLSDRFSAERPKGSFSTLEIQRTEQGDSAMYLCASSLGRSYEQYFGPGTRLTVT.

The rearrangement links TRBV7-9 to TRBJ2-1; D not resolved. Germline CDR1 is SEHNR and CDR2 is FQNEAQ (reference sequence). The CDR3 loop spans 16 amino acids. V was trimmed by 3 bases and J by 5 bases, leaving 17 bases between them. The CDR3 is CASSFLTESLHNEQFF. CDR3 coding DNA: TGTGCCAGCAGCTTCTTGACGGAGAGTTTACACAATGAGCAGTTCTTC. The full variable domain, its missing parts supplied by reference TRBV7-9 and TRBJ2-1, is DTGVSQNPRHKITKRGQNVTFRCDPISEHNRLYWYRQTLGQGPEFLTYFQNEAQLEKSRLLSDRFSAERPKGSFSTLEIQRTEQGDSAMYLCASSFLTESLHNEQFFGPGTRLTVL.

CDR3 DNA sequence: TGTGCCAGCAGCACTCTTCCACTCTTAGGCTACACCTTC. This sequence encodes CASSTLPLLGYTF. This rearrangement joins TRBV7-9 to TRBJ1-2; D not certain. V was shortened by 5 bases and J by 8 bases, with 15 bases between the two germline ends. The CDR3 runs to 13 residues. In germline, CDR1 is SEHNR, CDR2 FQNEAQ (reference sequence).

This clone turned up a few times. The chain couples TRBV10-3 to TRBJ2-1; the match to TRBD2 covers 10 bases. Germline-derived CDR1 and CDR2 are ENHRY and SYGVKD. This CDR3 contains 17 residues. The trim removed 0 bases at V and 6 bases at J, leaving 8 bases unmatched. The CDR3 region has the DNA TGTGCCATCAGTGAGTCGTCGGAGCTAGCGGGAGTCAATGAGCAGTTCTTC. It specifies CAISESSELAGVNEQFF.

This chain uses TRBV25-1 with TRBJ2-2, with D unresolved. CDR3 length equals 14 residues. Per the germline V gene, CDR1 is MGHDK and CDR2 is SYGVNS. The V end was cut by 3 bases, the J end by 5 bases, with 10 bases between. This CDR3 reads CASSEMRETGELFF. CDR3 sequence (DNA): TGTGCCAGCAGTGAGATGCGAGAGACCGGGGAGCTGTTTTTT. Full variable domain (outside the CDR3, taken from reference TRBV25-1 and TRBJ2-2): EADIYQTPRYLVIGTGKKITLECSQTMGHDKMYWYQQDPGMELHLIHYSYGVNSTEKGDLSSESTVSRIRTEHFPLTLESARPSHTSQYLCASSEMRETGELFFGEGSRLTVL.

The rearrangement links TRBV11-2 to TRBJ2-7, with a tentative D call TRBD2 (6 bases). Germline CDR1 and CDR2: SGHAT and FQNNGV. Between the trimmed V and J ends, which lost 5 bases and 4 bases, there was a span of 15 bases. This CDR3 region has 14 residues. The CDR3 spells CASSPLAGLYEQYF. CDR3 bases: TGTGCCAGCAGCCCACTAGCCGGATTATACGAGCAGTACTTC.

The chain joins TRBV7-3 to TRBJ2-1; 7 bases are shared with TRBD2. The CDR3 sequence is 15 residues long. With V trimmed by 5 bases and J by 5 bases, 9 bases remained unmatched. Germline V gene sequence: CDR1 SGHTA, CDR2 FQGTGA. The CDR3 bases are TGTGCCAGCAGCGGGAGCCCTAGCGGAAACAATGAGCAGTTCTTC. It is translated as CASSGSPSGNNEQFF.

The gene calls are TRBV14 and TRBJ1-1, with D unclear. Germline CDR1 is SGHDN and CDR2 is FVKESK. This CDR3 region has 14 residues. V was clipped by 0 bases and J by 3 bases, with 8 bases between them. The CDR3 loop is CASSQDASYTEAFF. CDR3 nucleotide sequence: TGTGCCAGCAGCCAAGACGCGTCTTACACTGAAGCTTTCTTT.

The chain couples TRBV29-1 to TRBJ1-1, with a tentative D call TRBD1 (6 bases). Trimming stripped 6 bases from V and 0 bases from J, with 14 bases between. The CDR3 covers 14 residues. Germline V lookup: CDR1 SQVTM, CDR2 ANQGSEA. The CDR3 reads CSVVGDTMNTEAFF. The CDR3 DNA sequence: TGCAGCGTCGTGGGGGACACTATGAACACTGAAGCTTTCTTT. Combining the CDR3 with reference TRBV29-1 and TRBJ1-1 gives the whole variable domain SAVISQKPSRDICQRGTSLTIQCQVDSQVTMMFWYRQQPGQSLTLIATANQGSEATYESGFVIDKFPISRPNLTFSTLTVSNMSPEDSSIYLCSVVGDTMNTEAFFGQGTRLTVV.

The chain recombines TRBV6-5 with TRBJ2-5; D is undetermined. The germline V gene has CDR1 MNHEY and CDR2 SVGAGI. The CDR3 has 13 residues. The V gene lost 2 bases and the J gene lost 0 bases, with 4 bases spanning the gap. CDR3 loop: CASSYRYQETQYF. In nucleotides, the CDR3 is TGTGCCAGCAGTTACAGGTACCAAGAGACCCAGTACTTC.

As to this clone: Germline is not matched at one junction end, which may reflect a read error. The rearrangement uses TRBV11-1 and TRBJ2-5, with unresolved D. This CDR3 spans 16 amino acids. Looked up from germline, CDR1 is SGHAT and CDR2 is FQDESV (reference sequence). The CDR3 nucleotides are TGTGCCAGCAGCATAGCTTTAAGTGATGGGAAAGAGACCCAGTACTTC. This sequence encodes CASSIALSDGKETQYF.

As concerns this clone: The sample contains more than one DNA sequence encoding this CDR3. J is TRBJ2-2 and V is TRBV7-9; D ambiguous. Germline CDR1 SEHNR, CDR2 FQNEAQ (reference sequence). V dropped 5 bases and J dropped 2 bases, with 3 bases sitting between them. The CDR3 extends over 12 amino acids. The CDR3, as DNA: TGTGCCAGCAGCCTCAACACCGGGGAGCTGTTTTTT. It specifies CASSLNTGELFF.

V gene TRBV9 combines with J gene TRBJ2-7; 8 bases map to TRBD2. Germline trimming cut 3 bases from V and 0 bases from J; bases unmatched to any gene: 5. Germline CDR1 SGDLS, CDR2 YYNGEE. The CDR3 has 15 amino acids. The CDR3 sequence: CASSDASGSSYEQYF. In DNA form, the CDR3 reads TGTGCCAGCAGCGATGCGAGCGGGAGCTCCTACGAGCAGTACTTC.